This T cell receptor beta chain comes out of a study of Ad26.COV2.S vaccination and SARS-CoV-2 variants. Study details: Donor was assigned to the Ad26.COV2.S arm of trial COV1001. Intramuscular Ad26.COV2.S at 5x10^10 or 1x10^11 viral particles.

The germline V gene encodes CDR1 LNHDA and CDR2 SQIVND (reference sequence). The CDR3 contains 11 residues. V shed 2 bases and J shed 10 bases, with 6 bases lying between them. Study findings and constraints: The TCR breadth and depth analyses may have produced an underestimate of total T cell responses.

Treatment denoted: over 15 received Ad26.COV2.S at low or high dose, single or two shots; roughly 5 received placebo; per-sample allocation not given. Day 63 after the first vaccine or placebo injection was the time point for sampling. Participants' vaccine, an Ad26 vector, delivered Wuhan-strain SARS-CoV-2 spike. On this clone itself: Its target is unknown.

The repertoire was sequenced with immunoSEQ multiplex PCR; TCRdb's copy has only in-frame clones and lacks some. The sample has roughly 500,000 clones; 70% to 90% are singletons. The chain uses TRBV19 and TRBJ2-1; D gene unclear. The material was peripheral blood, obtained in a trial of Ad26.COV2.S vaccine versus placebo. This sequence originates from a person between 18 and 59 years old who received the Ad26.COV2.S COVID-19 vaccine or a placebo. This CDR3 is CASSILNEQFF. The CDR3 DNA reads TGTGCCAGTAGTATACTGAACGAGCAGTTCTTC.